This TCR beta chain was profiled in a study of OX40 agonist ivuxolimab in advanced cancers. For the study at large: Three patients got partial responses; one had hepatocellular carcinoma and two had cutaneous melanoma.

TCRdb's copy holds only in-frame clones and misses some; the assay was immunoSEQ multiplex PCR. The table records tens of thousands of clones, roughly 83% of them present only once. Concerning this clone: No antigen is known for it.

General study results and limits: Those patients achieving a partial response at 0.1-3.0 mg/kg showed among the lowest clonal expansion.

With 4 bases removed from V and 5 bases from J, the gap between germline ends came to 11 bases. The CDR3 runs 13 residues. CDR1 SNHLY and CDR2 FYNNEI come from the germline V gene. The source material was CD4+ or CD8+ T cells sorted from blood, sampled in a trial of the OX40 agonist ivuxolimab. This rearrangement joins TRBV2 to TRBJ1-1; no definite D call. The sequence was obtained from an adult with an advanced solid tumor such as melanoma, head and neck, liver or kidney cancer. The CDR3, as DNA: TGTGCCAGCAGTGGCGGCGCCGGGACTGAAGCTTTCTTT. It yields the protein CASSGGAGTEAFF. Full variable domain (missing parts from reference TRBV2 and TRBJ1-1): EPEVTQTPSHQVTQMGQEVILRCVPISNHLYFYWYRQILGQKVEFLVSFYNNEISEKSEIFDDQFSVERPDGSNFTLKIRSTKLEDSAMYFCASSGGAGTEAFFGQGTRLTVV.